This TCR beta chain derives from a study of control samples from healthy donors and cancer patients. Germline V CDR1 and CDR2: LGHDT, YNNKEL (reference sequence). The CDR3 loop spans 19 amino acids. V dropped 0 bases and J dropped 4 bases, with 22 bases sitting between them. Some clones are missing from TCRdb's copy, which holds only in-frame ones; the method was immunoSEQ multiplex PCR. The repertoire includes roughly 21,000 clones, under 90% of them detected once, and 20% to 25% sits in the top ten. This receptor was taken from a man aged 55-75 years with colorectal cancer. Sample: PBMCs. V and J are TRBV3-1 (or the pseudogene TRBV3-2) and TRBJ2-4; TRBD1 is a possible D gene (5 bases). The CDR3 sequence: CASSQEFFGQGREKNIQYF. CDR3 in DNA: TGTGCCAGCAGCCAAGAATTTTTCGGGCAGGGAAGGGAAAAAAACATTCAGTACTTC.